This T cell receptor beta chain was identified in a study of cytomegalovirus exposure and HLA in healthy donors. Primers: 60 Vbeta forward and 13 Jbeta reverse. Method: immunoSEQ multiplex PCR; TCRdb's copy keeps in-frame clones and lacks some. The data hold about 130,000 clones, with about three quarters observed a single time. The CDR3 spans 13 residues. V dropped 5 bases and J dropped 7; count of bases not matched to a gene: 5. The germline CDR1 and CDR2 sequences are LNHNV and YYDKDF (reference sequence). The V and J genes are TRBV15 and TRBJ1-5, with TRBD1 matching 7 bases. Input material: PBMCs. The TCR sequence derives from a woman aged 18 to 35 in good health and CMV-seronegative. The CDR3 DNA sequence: TGTGCCACCAGCGGGGCAGGGGGACAGCCCCAGCATTTT. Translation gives CATSGAGGQPQHF.